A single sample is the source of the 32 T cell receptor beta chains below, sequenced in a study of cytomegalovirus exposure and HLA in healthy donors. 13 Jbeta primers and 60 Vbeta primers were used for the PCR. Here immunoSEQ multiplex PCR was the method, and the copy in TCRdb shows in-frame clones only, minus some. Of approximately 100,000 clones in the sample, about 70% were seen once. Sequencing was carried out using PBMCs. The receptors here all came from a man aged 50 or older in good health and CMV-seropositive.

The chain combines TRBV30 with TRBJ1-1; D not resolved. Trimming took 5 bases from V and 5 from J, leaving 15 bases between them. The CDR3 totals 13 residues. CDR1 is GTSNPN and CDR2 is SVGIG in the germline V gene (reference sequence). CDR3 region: CAWARDPGTEAFF. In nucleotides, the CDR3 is TGTGCCTGGGCGCGGGATCCAGGTACTGAAGCTTTCTTT.

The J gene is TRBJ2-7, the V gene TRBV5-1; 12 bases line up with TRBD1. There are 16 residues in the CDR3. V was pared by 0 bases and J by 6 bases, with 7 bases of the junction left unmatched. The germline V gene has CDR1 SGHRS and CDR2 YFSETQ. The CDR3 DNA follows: TGCGCCAGCAGCTTGGAAGCCGGGACAGGGGGCCTCGAGCAGTACTTC. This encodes CASSLEAGTGGLEQYF.

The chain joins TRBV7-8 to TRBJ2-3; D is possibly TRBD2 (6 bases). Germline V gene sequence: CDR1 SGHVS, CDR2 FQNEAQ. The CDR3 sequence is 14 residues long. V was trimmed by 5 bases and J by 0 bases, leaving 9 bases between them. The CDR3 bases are TGTGCCAGCAGCCCGGGACTCAGCACAGATACGCAGTATTTT. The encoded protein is CASSPGLSTDTQYF.

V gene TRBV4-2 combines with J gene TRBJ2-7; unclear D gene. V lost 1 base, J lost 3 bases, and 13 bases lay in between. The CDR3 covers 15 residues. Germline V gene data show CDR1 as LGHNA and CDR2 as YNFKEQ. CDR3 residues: CASSQGRQWYYEQYF. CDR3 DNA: TGTGCCAGCAGCCAAGGCCGTCAGTGGTACTACGAGCAGTACTTC.

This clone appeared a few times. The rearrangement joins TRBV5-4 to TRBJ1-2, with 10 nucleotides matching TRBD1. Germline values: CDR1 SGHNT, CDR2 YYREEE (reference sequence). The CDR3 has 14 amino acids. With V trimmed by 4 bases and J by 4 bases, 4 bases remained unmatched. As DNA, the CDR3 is TGTGCCAGCAGCCGGGACAGGGGTCTCTATGGCTACACCTTC. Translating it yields CASSRDRGLYGYTF.

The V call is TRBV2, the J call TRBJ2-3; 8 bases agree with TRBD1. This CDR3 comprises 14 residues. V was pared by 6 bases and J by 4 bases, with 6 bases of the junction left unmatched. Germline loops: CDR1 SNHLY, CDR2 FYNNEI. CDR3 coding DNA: TGTGCCAGCAGAGACAGGGGCTCGGCAGATACGCAGTATTTT. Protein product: CASRDRGSADTQYF.

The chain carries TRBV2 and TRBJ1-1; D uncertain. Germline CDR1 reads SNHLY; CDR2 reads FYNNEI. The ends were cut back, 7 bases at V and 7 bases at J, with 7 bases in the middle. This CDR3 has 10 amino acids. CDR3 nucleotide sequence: TGTGCCAGCAAGCTTTATGAAGCTTTCTTT. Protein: CASKLYEAFF.

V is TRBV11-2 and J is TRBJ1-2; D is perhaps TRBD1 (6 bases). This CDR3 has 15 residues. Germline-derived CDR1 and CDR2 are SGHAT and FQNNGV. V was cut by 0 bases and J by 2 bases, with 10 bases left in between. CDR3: CASSLEATGNYGYTF. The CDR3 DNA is TGTGCCAGCAGCTTAGAGGCTACAGGGAACTATGGCTACACCTTC.

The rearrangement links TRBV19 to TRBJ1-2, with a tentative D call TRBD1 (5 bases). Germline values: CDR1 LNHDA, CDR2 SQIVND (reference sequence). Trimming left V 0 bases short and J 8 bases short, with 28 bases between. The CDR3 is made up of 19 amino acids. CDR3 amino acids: CASSIDLVGLTPVYSGYTF. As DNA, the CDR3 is TGTGCCAGTAGTATAGACCTCGTGGGACTGACGCCTGTTTATAGCGGCTACACCTTC.

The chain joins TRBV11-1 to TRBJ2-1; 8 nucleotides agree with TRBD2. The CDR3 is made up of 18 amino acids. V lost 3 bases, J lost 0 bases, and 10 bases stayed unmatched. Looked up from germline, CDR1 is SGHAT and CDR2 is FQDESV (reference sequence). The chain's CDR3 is CASSFPSAGGVSYNEQFF. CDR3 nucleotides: TGTGCCAGCAGCTTCCCCTCCGCGGGGGGCGTCTCCTACAATGAGCAGTTCTTC.

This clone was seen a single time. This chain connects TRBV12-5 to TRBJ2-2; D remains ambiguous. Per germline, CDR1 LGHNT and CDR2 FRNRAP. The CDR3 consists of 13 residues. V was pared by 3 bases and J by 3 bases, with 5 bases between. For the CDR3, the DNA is TGTGCTAGTGGTTTTCCCTACACCGGGGAGCTGTTTTTT. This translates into CASGFPYTGELFF.

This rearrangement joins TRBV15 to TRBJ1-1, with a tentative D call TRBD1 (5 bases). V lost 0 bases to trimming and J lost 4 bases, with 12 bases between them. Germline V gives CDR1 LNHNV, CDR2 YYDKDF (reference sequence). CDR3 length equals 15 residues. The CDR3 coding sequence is TGTGCCACCAGCAGAGAGGCGGGGGTGGGCACTGAAGCTTTCTTT. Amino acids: CATSREAGVGTEAFF.

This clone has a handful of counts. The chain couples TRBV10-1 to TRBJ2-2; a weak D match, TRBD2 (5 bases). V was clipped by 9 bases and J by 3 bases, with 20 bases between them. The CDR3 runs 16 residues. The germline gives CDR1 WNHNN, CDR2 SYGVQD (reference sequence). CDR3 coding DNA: TGCGCCAGTATGAGCTCCGGGGTCCCCTACACCGGGGAGCTGTTTTTT. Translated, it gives CASMSSGVPYTGELFF.

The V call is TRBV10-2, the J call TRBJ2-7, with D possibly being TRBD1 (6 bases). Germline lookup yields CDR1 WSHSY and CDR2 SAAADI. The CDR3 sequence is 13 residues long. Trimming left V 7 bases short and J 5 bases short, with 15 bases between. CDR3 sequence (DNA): TGCGCCAGCAATAACGACAGGCCCCACGAGCAGTACTTC. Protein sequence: CASNNDRPHEQYF.

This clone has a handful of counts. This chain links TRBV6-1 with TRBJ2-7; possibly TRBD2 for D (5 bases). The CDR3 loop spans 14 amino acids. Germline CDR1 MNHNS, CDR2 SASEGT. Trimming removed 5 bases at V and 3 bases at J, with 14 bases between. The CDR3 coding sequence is TGTGCCAGCAGTAACCCCCAAGGGAGCTACGAGCAGTACTTC. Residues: CASSNPQGSYEQYF.

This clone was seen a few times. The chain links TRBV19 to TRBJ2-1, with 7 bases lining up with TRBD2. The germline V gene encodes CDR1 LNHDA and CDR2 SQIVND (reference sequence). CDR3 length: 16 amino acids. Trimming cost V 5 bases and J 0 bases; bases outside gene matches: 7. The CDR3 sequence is CASSPLGTNSYNEQFF. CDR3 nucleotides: TGTGCCAGTAGTCCCTTAGGGACTAACTCCTACAATGAGCAGTTCTTC.

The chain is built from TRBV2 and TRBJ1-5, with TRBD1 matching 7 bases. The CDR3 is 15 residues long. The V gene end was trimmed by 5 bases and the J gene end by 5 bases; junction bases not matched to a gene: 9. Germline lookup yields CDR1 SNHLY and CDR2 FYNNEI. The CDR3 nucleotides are TGTGCCAGCAGTCTTCGGACAGGAGGGGATCAGCCCCAGCATTTT. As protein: CASSLRTGGDQPQHF.

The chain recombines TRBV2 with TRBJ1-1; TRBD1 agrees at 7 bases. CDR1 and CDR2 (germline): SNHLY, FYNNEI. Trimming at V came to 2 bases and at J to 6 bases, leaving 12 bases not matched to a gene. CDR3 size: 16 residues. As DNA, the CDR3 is TGTGCCAGCAGTGAACGGAGTGACAGGGTACGGGCTGAAGCTTTCTTT. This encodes CASSERSDRVRAEAFF.

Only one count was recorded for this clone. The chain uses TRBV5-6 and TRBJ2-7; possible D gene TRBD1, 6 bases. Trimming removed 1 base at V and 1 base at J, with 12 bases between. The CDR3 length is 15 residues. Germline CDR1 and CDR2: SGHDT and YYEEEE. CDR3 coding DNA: TGTGCCAGCAGCTTGTATGGGGACATTTCCTACGAGCAGTACTTC. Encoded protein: CASSLYGDISYEQYF.

In DNA, the CDR3 is TGTGCCAGCTCATCCGAAGCAGGAGGTACGCAGTATTTT. Protein: CASSSEAGGTQYF. V usage is TRBV18 and J usage is TRBJ2-3, with D possibly matching TRBD2 (5 bases). The CDR3 spans 13 residues. The V gene lost 5 bases and the J gene lost 8 bases, with 14 bases spanning the gap. Germline V gene data show CDR1 as KGHSH and CDR2 as LQKENI.

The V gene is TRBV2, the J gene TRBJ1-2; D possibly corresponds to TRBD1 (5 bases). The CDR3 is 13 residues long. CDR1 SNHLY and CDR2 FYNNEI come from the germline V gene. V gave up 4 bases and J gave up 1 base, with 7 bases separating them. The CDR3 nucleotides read TGTGCCAGCAGTGCTGACAGTAACTATGGCTACACCTTC. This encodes CASSADSNYGYTF.

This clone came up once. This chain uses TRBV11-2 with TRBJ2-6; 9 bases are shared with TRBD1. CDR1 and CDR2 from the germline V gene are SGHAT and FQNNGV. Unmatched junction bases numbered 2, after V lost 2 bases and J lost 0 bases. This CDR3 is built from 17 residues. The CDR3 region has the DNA TGTGCCAGCAGCTTACCGGGACAGGGCTCTGGGGCCAACGTCCTGACTTTC. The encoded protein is CASSLPGQGSGANVLTF.

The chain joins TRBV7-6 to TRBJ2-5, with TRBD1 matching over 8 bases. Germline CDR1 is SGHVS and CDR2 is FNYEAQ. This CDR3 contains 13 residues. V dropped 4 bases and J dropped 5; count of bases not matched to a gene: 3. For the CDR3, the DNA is TGTGCCAGCAGCTCAACAGGGGGGGAGACCCAGTACTTC. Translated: CASSSTGGETQYF.

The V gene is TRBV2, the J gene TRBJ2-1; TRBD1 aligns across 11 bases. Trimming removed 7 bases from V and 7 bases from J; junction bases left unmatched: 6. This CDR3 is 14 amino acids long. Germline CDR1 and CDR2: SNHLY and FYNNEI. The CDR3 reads CASMGDRGTNEQFF. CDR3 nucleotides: TGTGCCAGCATGGGGGACAGGGGGACTAATGAGCAGTTCTTC.

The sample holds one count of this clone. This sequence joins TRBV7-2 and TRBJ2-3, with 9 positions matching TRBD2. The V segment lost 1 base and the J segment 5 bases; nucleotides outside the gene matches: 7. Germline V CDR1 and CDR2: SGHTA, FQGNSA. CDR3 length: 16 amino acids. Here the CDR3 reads CASSLGRGGQGDTQYF. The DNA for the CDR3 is TGTGCCAGCAGCTTAGGGCGGGGGGGCCAGGGAGATACGCAGTATTTT.

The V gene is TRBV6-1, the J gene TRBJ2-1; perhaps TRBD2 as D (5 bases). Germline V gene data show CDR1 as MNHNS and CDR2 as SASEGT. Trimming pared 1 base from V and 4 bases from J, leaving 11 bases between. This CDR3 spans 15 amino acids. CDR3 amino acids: CASSEGLTGYNEQFF. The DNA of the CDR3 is TGTGCCAGCAGTGAAGGCCTGACGGGATACAATGAGCAGTTCTTC.

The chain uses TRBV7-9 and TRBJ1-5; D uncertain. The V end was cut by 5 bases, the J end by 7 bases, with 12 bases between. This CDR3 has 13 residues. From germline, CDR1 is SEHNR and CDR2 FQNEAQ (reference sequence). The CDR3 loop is CASSLGREQPQHF. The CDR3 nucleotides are TGTGCCAGCAGCCTAGGAAGAGAGCAGCCCCAGCATTTT. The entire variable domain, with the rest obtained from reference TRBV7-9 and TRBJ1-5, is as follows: DTGVSQNPRHKITKRGQNVTFRCDPISEHNRLYWYRQTLGQGPEFLTYFQNEAQLEKSRLLSDRFSAERPKGSFSTLEIQRTEQGDSAMYLCASSLGREQPQHFGDGTRLSIL.

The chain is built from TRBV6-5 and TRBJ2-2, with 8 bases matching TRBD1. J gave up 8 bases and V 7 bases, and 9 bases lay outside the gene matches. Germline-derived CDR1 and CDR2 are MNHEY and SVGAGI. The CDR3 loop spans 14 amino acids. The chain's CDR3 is CASIQSRGRGELFF. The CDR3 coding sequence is TGTGCCAGCATCCAAAGCAGGGGGCGAGGGGAGCTGTTTTTT.

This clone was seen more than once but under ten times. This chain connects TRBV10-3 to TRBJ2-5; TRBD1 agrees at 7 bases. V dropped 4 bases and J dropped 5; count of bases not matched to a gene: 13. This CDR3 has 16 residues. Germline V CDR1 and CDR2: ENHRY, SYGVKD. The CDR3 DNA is TGTGCCATCAGTGCTTCTTCCCTACAGGGGACGGAGACCCAGTACTTC. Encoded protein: CAISASSLQGTETQYF.

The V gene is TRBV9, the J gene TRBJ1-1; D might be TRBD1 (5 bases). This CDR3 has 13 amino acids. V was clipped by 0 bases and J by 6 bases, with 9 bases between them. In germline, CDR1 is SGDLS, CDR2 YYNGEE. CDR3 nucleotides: TGTGCCAGCAGCGTAGATGGGGCCCCTGAAGCTTTCTTT. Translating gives CASSVDGAPEAFF.

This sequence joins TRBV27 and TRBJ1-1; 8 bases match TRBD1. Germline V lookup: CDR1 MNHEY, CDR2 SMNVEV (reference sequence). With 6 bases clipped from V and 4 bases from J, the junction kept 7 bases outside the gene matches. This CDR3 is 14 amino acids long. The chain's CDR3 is CASSVQGAFTEAFF. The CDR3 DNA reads TGTGCCAGCAGCGTCCAGGGGGCGTTCACTGAAGCTTTCTTT.

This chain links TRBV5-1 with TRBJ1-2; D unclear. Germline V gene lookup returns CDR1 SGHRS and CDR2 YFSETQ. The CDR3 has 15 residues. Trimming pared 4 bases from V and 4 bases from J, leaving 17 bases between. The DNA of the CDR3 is TGCGCCAGCAGCCCAGATGGAGGAAGACCCTATGGCTACACCTTC. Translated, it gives CASSPDGGRPYGYTF.